Listed below are T cell receptor beta chains from one sample, sequenced in a study of T-cell memory formation after mild COVID-19. MiXCR, run by TCRdb on the 5' RACE reads, gives a single entry per CDR3 protein. The table has tens of thousands of distinct CDR3 sequences, 11% to 15% seen once. The sample taken for sequencing was PBMCs or a T cell subset sorted from them (not recorded which). All receptors come from an adult woman who had mild COVID-19 (a few samples of this study predate the infection). Cell type and time point are not known. The CDR3 runs from the conserved cysteine through the conserved F or W. D genes are given only for firm matches. Some rows have no size entry. The others give once, few or many, or a class for an expanded clone.

j_call,d_call,clone_size,v_call,cdr3_aa,cdr3_nt
TRBJ2-7,TRBD1,NA,TRBV15,CATSRDGDRVSNEQYF,TGTGCCACCAGCAGAGACGGCGACAGGGTCTCCAACGAGCAGTACTTC
TRBJ2-1,TRBD2,many,TRBV10-3,CAIRKTSGEQFF,TGTGCCATCAGAAAAACTAGCGGTGAGCAGTTCTTC
TRBJ1-1,NA,NA,TRBV13,CASSFGAGLNTEAFF,TGTGCCAGCAGCTTCGGGGCCGGATTGAACACTGAAGCTTTCTTT
TRBJ2-1,NA,NA,TRBV6-6,CASSYSSYNEQFF,TGTGCCAGCAGTTACAGCTCCTACAATGAGCAGTTCTTC
TRBJ2-6,NA,NA,TRBV4-3,CASSQDHTSGANVLTF,TGCGCCAGCAGCCAAGATCACACATCTGGGGCCAACGTCCTGACTTTC
TRBJ2-7,TRBD2,few,TRBV28,CASSLAGAPSEQYF,TGTGCCAGCAGCTTAGCGGGAGCTCCTTCCGAGCAGTACTTC
TRBJ2-7,TRBD2,NA,TRBV7-9,CASSLVDSGSPRNYEQYF,TGTGCCAGCAGCTTAGTTGATAGCGGGAGCCCAAGAAACTACGAGCAGTACTTC
TRBJ1-4,NA,NA,TRBV6-5,CASSPGRTNEKLFF,TGTGCCAGCAGCCCCGGACGGACGAATGAAAAACTGTTTTTT
TRBJ2-1,TRBD1,NA,TRBV5-1,CASSLGGDRGNEQFF,TGCGCCAGCAGCTTGGGTGGGGACAGGGGCAATGAGCAGTTCTTC
TRBJ2-1,TRBD1,medium-sized,TRBV6-5,CASALRTGGNEQFF,TGTGCCAGCGCATTGAGGACAGGGGGCAATGAGCAGTTCTTC